This is a list of T cell receptor beta chains from one sample in a study of regulatory T cells in long-lasting Graves disease. MiXCR was run by TCRdb on the multiplex PCR reads, yielding one entry per CDR3 protein. Of about 460,000 distinct CDR3 sequences in the sample, around 13% were seen once. The sample was also linked to a second study, of T cells in Graves' hyperthyroidism and ophthalmopathy.

Sequencing used peripheral blood mononuclear cells (PBMCs), obtained at new diagnosis, from a patient treated with antithyroid drugs. All receptors derive from a woman between 45 and 60 years old with Graves disease. Each CDR3 is given with its conserved first and last residue. The D gene is left open where the match is weak. Size is omitted from some rows. Given values are once, few, many or a class for expanded clones.

>many|TRBJ2-1|TRBD2|TRBV11-2
TGTGCCAGCAGCCACCCCGGGACTAGCGTATACAATGAGCAGTTCTTC
CASSHPGTSVYNEQFF
>few|TRBJ2-5|NA|TRBV7-8
TGTGCCAGCAGCTTATACCCGGTTGGGGTCGGGGAGACCCAGTACTTC
CASSLYPVGVGETQYF
>many|TRBJ2-7|NA|TRBV7-8
TGTGCCAGCAGCTTCCCACAAGACAGATACTCCTACGAGCAGTACTTC
CASSFPQDRYSYEQYF
>many|TRBJ1-1|TRBD1|TRBV2
TGTGCCAGCAGTGAAACAGGGGCCGCCTTGAACACTGAAGCTTTCTTT
CASSETGAALNTEAFF
>many|TRBJ2-5|TRBD1|TRBV2
TGTGCCAGCAGTGGAAACAGGGGGAGCGAGACCCAGTACTTC
CASSGNRGSETQYF
>many|TRBJ2-7|TRBD2|TRBV28
TGTGCCAGCAGTTTAGGCGGGAGTTCTATAAACGAGCAGTACTTC
CASSLGGSSINEQYF
>many|TRBJ1-5|TRBD1|TRBV20-1
TGCAGTGCTTCCCCCGGGACAGGGGGGGGAGGACGGGCCCAGCATTTT
CSASPGTGGGGRAQHF
>many|TRBJ2-3|NA|TRBV7-8
TGTGCCAGCAGCTTAGCGGTCACACGCAGCACAGATACGCAGTATTTT
CASSLAVTRSTDTQYF
>many|TRBJ2-2|TRBD1|TRBV11-2
TGTGCCAGCAGAAATACCGGGACAGGGAGGACCGGGGAGCTGTTTTTT
CASRNTGTGRTGELFF
>NA|TRBJ2-2|NA|TRBV4-1
TGCGCCAGCAGCCAGAGGGACGTTAACACCGGGGAGCTGTTTTTT
CASSQRDVNTGELFF